These 3 T cell receptor beta chains share one sample of origin, sequenced in a study of human T cells and chemical hapten exposure. One entry per CDR3 protein results from TCRdb running MiXCR on the RACE reads. The table lists some 77,000 distinct CDR3 sequences, about 9.4% of them singletons. Noted time point: patch test 1, 2 weeks after DPC sensitization. Specified treatment: therapeutic diphenylcyclopropenone sensitization with weekly scalp DPC. The sequencing here drew on whole blood, taken in connection with sensitization to the hapten diphenylcyclopropenone (DPC). These receptor sequences come from a woman aged 45-60 years with alopecia areata. Some clones in this sample may be carry-over from other donors' samples.

The chain is built from TRBV3-1 and TRBJ2-5; D may correspond to TRBD1 or TRBD2 (5 bases each). This CDR3 has 17 residues. CDR1 is LGHDT and CDR2 is YNNKEL in the germline V gene (reference sequence). The germline V and J ends were trimmed by 1 base and 5 bases, with 20 bases remaining between them. CDR3 bases: TGTGCCAGCAGCCAAGCTCCCTCATTTGGCGAGGGGGAGACCCAGTACTTC. Amino acid sequence: CASSQAPSFGEGETQYF.

The genes are TRBV23-1 and TRBJ2-3; perhaps TRBD1 as D (5 bases). TRBV23-1 is flagged as an ORF with uncertain function. The CDR3 is 15 residues long. Trimming left V 4 bases short and J 8 bases short, with 19 bases between. The CDR3 sequence: CASSPGPGFRPTQYF. CDR3 bases: TGCGCCAGCAGTCCCGGTCCAGGGTTCAGGCCTACGCAGTATTTT.

The sample holds a few counts of this clonotype. The rearrangement links TRBV29-1 to TRBJ1-3; D is possibly TRBD1 (5 bases). The CDR3 is 13 residues long. Trimming pared 7 bases from V and 0 bases from J, leaving 10 bases between. Germline-derived CDR1 and CDR2 are SQVTM and ANQGSEA. The CDR3 spells CSAGHPSGNTIYF. CDR3 DNA: TGCAGCGCCGGACACCCCTCTGGAAACACCATATATTTT.